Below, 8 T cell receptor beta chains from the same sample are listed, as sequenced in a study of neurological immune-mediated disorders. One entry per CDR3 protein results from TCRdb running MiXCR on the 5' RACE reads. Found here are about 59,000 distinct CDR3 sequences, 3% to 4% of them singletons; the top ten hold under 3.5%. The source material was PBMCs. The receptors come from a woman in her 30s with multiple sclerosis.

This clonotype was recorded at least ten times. The CDR3 region has the DNA TGTGCCAGCAGCTTAGGACAGGTGTCCGGCGAGCAGTACTTC. It is translated as CASSLGQVSGEQYF. This chain links TRBV7-9 with TRBJ2-7; D is possibly TRBD1 (6 bases). Trimming removed 1 base at V and 6 bases at J, with 13 bases between. Per germline, CDR1 SEHNR and CDR2 FQNEAQ (reference sequence). CDR3 length: 14 amino acids.

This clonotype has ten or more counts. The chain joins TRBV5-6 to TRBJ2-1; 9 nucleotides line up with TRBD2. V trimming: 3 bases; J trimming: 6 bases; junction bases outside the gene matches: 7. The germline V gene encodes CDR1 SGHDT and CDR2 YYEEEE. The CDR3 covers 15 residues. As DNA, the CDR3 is TGTGCCAGCAGCTGGCGGGGGGGCCGAGGCAATGAGCAGTTCTTC. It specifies CASSWRGGRGNEQFF. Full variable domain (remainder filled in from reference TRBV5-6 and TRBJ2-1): DAGVTQSPTHLIKTRGQQVTLRCSPKSGHDTVSWYQQALGQGPQFIFQYYEEEERQRGNFPDRFSGHQFPNYSSELNVNALLLGDSALYLCASSWRGGRGNEQFFGPGTRLTVL.

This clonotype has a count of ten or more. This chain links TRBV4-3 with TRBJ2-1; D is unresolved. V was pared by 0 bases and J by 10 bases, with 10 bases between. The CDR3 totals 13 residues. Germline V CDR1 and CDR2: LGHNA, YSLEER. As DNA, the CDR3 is TGCGCCAGCAGCCAAGACCCCCGGCGGGAGCAGTTCTTC. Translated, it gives CASSQDPRREQFF.

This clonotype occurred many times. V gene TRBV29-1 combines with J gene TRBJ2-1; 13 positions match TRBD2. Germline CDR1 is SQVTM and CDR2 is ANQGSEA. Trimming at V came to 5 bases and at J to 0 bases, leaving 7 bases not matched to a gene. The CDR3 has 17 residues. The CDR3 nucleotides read TGCAGCGTTCCCGGGACTAGCGGGATTAGCTCCTACAATGAGCAGTTCTTC. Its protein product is CSVPGTSGISSYNEQFF.

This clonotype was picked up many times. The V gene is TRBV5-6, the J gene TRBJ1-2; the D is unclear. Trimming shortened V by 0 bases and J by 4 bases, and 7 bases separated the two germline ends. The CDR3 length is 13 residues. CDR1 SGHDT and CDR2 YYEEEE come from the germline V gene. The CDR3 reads CASSLDGRYGYTF. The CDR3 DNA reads TGTGCCAGCAGCTTGGACGGCCGCTATGGCTACACCTTC.

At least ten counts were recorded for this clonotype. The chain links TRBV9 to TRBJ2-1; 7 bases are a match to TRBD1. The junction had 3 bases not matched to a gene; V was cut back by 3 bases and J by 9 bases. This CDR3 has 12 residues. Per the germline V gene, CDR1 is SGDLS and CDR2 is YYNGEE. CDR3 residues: CASSATGSEQFF. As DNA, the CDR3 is TGTGCCAGCAGCGCGACAGGGTCTGAGCAGTTCTTC.

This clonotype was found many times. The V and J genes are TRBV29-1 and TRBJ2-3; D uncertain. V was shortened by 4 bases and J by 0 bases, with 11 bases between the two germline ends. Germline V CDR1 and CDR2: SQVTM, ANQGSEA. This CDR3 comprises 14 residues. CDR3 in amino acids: CSVGVQSSTDTQYF. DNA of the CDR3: TGCAGCGTTGGGGTACAGTCTAGCACAGATACGCAGTATTTT.

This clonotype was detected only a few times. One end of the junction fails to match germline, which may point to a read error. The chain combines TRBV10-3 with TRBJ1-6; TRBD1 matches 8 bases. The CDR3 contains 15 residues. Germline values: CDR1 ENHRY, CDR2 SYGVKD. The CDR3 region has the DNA TGTGCCATCAGTGAGCGGGGACAGGTGAATTCACCCCTCAACTTT. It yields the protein CAISERGQVNSPLNF.